Shown below are 25 T cell receptor beta chains from a single sample sequenced in a study of blood T cell repertoires in COVID-19. The assay was immunoSEQ multiplex PCR, and TCRdb's table has in-frame clones only and misses some. The sample contains under 400,000 clones, 80% to 90% of which appear only once. Material for sequencing was peripheral blood. These receptors came from a woman aged 25-40 years with COVID-19, enrolled during active disease.

The chain employs TRBV19 and TRBJ2-1; the match to TRBD1 covers 9 bases. The CDR3 has 13 residues. Germline CDR1 LNHDA, CDR2 SQIVND (reference sequence). Unmatched junction bases numbered 1, after V lost 1 base and J lost 9 bases. CDR3 amino acids: CASSIGTGAEQFF. The CDR3 nucleotides read TGTGCCAGTAGTATAGGGACAGGGGCTGAGCAGTTCTTC.

The rearrangement joins TRBV6-5 to TRBJ1-5; unclear D gene. This CDR3 contains 13 residues. The V and J ends lost 0 bases and 6 bases respectively, with 6 bases between them. CDR1 and CDR2 (germline): MNHEY, SVGAGI. The CDR3 is CASSYSSGQPQHF. The CDR3 coding sequence is TGTGCCAGCAGTTACTCGAGCGGTCAGCCCCAGCATTTT.

Notes on this clone: At the DNA level, this CDR3 is encoded by other sequences in the same sample as well. This chain joins TRBV6-4 and TRBJ2-3, with 10 nucleotides matching TRBD2. CDR1 and CDR2 from the germline V gene are MRHNA and SNTAGT. This CDR3 region has 15 residues. Trimming took 6 bases from V and 2 from J; bases not matched to a gene: 5. CDR3 region: CASSPTSGSTDTQYF. The CDR3 region has the DNA TGTGCCAGCAGCCCGACTAGCGGGTCCACAGATACGCAGTATTTT.

The J gene is TRBJ1-1, the V gene TRBV30, with 7 bases matching TRBD1. The germline gives CDR1 GTSNPN, CDR2 SVGIG (reference sequence). The trim removed 3 bases at V and 2 bases at J, leaving 3 bases unmatched. This CDR3 comprises 13 residues. The chain's CDR3 is CAWSDRVNTEAFF. The CDR3 DNA follows: TGTGCCTGGAGCGACAGGGTTAACACTGAAGCTTTCTTT.

This chain joins TRBV6-1 and TRBJ1-5; D is possibly TRBD1 (5 bases). The CDR3 totals 15 residues. Germline CDR1 and CDR2: MNHNS and SASEGT. Deletions cut 3 bases from V and 3 bases from J, with 12 bases between. CDR3 nucleotides: TGTGCCAGCAGTGACAGGGAAGGCGACAATCAGCCCCAGCATTTT. It encodes CASSDREGDNQPQHF.

This sequence joins TRBV6-5 and TRBJ1-3, with D hard to call. V lost 7 bases to trimming and J lost 0 bases, with 10 bases between them. CDR1 MNHEY and CDR2 SVGAGI come from the germline V gene. The CDR3 extends over 14 amino acids. DNA for the CDR3: TGTGCCAGCACCAGTGGAGTCTCTGGAAACACCATATATTTT. It codes for CASTSGVSGNTIYF.

This clone was detected once. This chain connects TRBV5-3 to TRBJ1-5; D is unclear. TRBV5-3 counts as an open reading frame of uncertain function. This CDR3 spans 12 amino acids. The V end was cut by 10 bases, the J end by 5 bases, with 13 bases between. DNA of the CDR3: TGTGCCGGCCAGGAAACAGATCAGCCCCAGCATTTT. Translating it yields CAGQETDQPQHF.

The chain joins TRBV11-3 to TRBJ1-1, with D possibly matching TRBD1 (5 bases). The V gene's germline CDR1 is SGHNT and CDR2 YENEEA. The CDR3 totals 13 residues. Trimming removed 1 base from V and 5 bases from J, with 8 bases in between. The CDR3 sequence is CASSLGGNTEAFF. CDR3 sequence (DNA): TGTGCCAGCAGCTTAGGGGGCAATACTGAAGCTTTCTTT.

A few counts support this clone. The chain joins TRBV9 to TRBJ1-1, with a tentative D call TRBD1 (5 bases). Germline-derived CDR1 and CDR2 are SGDLS and YYNGEE. Deletions cut 0 bases from V and 5 bases from J, with 8 bases between. The CDR3 has 13 residues. DNA of the CDR3: TGTGCCAGCAGCGTAGCGGGGGATACTGAAGCTTTCTTT. Encoded protein: CASSVAGDTEAFF.

CDR3 coding DNA: TGTGCCAGCAGTTCCTGGACTAGCGGGAGTGGCGGGGAGCTGTTTTTT. It is translated as CASSSWTSGSGGELFF. This sequence joins TRBV7-6 and TRBJ2-2, with 13 positions matching TRBD2. The CDR3 length is 16 residues. From germline, CDR1 is SGHVS and CDR2 FNYEAQ. V shed 6 bases and J 7 bases; nucleotides not matched to a gene: 8.

The chain's CDR3 is CASSPHRGPRARSSGELFF. DNA of the CDR3: TGTGCCAGCAGTCCCCATAGGGGGCCGCGAGCCCGTAGTTCCGGGGAGCTGTTTTTT. The V call is TRBV27, the J call TRBJ2-2, with 7 nucleotides matching TRBD1. The junction had 21 bases not matched to a gene; V was cut back by 5 bases and J by 6 bases. The CDR3 consists of 19 residues. Per germline, CDR1 MNHEY and CDR2 SMNVEV (reference sequence).

The rearrangement joins TRBV10-1 to TRBJ2-1; D is uncertain. V was cut by 0 bases and J by 4 bases, with 16 bases left in between. The CDR3 totals 17 residues. In germline, CDR1 is WNHNN, CDR2 SYGVQD (reference sequence). The CDR3 DNA sequence: TGCGCCAGCAGTGAGTCTCCCTTCGCCTACCCGTACAATGAGCAGTTCTTC. Translating gives CASSESPFAYPYNEQFF.

This clone was seen a single time. J is TRBJ1-2 and V is TRBV11-2; TRBD1 matches 8 bases. Trimming took 6 bases from V and 7 from J; bases not matched to a gene: 7. The germline V gene has CDR1 SGHAT and CDR2 FQNNGV. The CDR3 loop spans 13 amino acids. CDR3 DNA: TGTGCCAGCAGACTTACAGGGGGAAGTGGCTACACCTTC. Its translation is CASRLTGGSGYTF.

V usage is TRBV6-5 and J usage is TRBJ1-2; 8 bases agree with TRBD1. Germline assignment: CDR1 MNHEY and CDR2 SVGAGI. The CDR3 has 14 amino acids. Unmatched junction bases numbered 8, after V lost 5 bases and J lost 6 bases. The CDR3 coding sequence is TGTGCCAGCAGTCGGACAGGGTATATGGATGGCTACACCTTC. Translation gives CASSRTGYMDGYTF.

The chain joins TRBV7-8 to TRBJ2-4; D might be TRBD1 (6 bases). Looked up from germline, CDR1 is SGHVS and CDR2 is FQNEAQ. This CDR3 is 12 amino acids long. V shed 6 bases and J shed 6 bases, with 9 bases lying between them. The CDR3 is CASSSQGNIQYF. The CDR3 nucleotides are TGTGCCAGCAGTTCACAGGGAAACATTCAGTACTTC.

V usage is TRBV7-9 and J usage is TRBJ2-7, with 7 bases matching TRBD2. CDR3 length: 14 amino acids. Germline CDR1 and CDR2: SEHNR and FQNEAQ (reference sequence). The V segment lost 5 bases and the J segment 7 bases; nucleotides outside the gene matches: 11. CDR3 sequence (DNA): TGTGCCAGCAGCCTGGGACCCCGCGGGGGAGAGCAGTACTTC. This codes for CASSLGPRGGEQYF.

This clone turned up a few times. V usage is TRBV10-3 and J usage is TRBJ1-1, with TRBD1 as a possible D gene (6 bases). Deletions cut 6 bases from V and 0 bases from J, with 11 bases between. CDR3 length: 14 residues. Germline V CDR1 and CDR2: ENHRY, SYGVKD. In nucleotides, the CDR3 is TGTGCCATCAGCGGACAGAACCTGAACACTGAAGCTTTCTTT. This codes for CAISGQNLNTEAFF.

The chain recombines TRBV13 with TRBJ1-3; D may be TRBD1 (6 bases). Germline V gene sequence: CDR1 PRHDT, CDR2 FYEKMQ (reference sequence). With 5 bases removed from V and 1 base from J, the gap between germline ends came to 12 bases. The CDR3 has 15 residues. The CDR3 spells CASSLTTGSGNTIYF. As DNA, the CDR3 is TGTGCCAGCAGCCTAACTACAGGGTCTGGAAACACCATATATTTT. The whole variable domain, filled in from reference TRBV13 and TRBJ1-3, reads AAGVIQSPRHLIKEKRETATLKCYPIPRHDTVYWYQQGPGQDPQFLISFYEKMQSDKGSIPDRFSAQQFSDYHSELNMSSLELGDSALYFCASSLTTGSGNTIYFGEGSWLTVV.

The gene calls are TRBV5-1 and TRBJ2-2; a possible D gene is TRBD2 (6 bases). Germline V gene lookup returns CDR1 SGHRS and CDR2 YFSETQ. V shed 7 bases and J shed 1 base, with 14 bases lying between them. The CDR3 loop spans 15 amino acids. The chain's CDR3 is CASLGTYGNTGELFF. The CDR3 nucleotides read TGCGCCAGCCTCGGGACTTACGGGAACACCGGGGAGCTGTTTTTT.

The rearrangement joins TRBV28 to TRBJ1-6; D possibly corresponds to TRBD1 (5 bases). V lost 6 bases and J lost 10, with 16 bases in between. CDR1 MDHEN and CDR2 SYDVKM come from the germline V gene. The CDR3 contains 14 residues. The CDR3 DNA sequence: TGTGCCAGCAGCATTACAGGTTTCGGGTCACCCCTCCACTTT. Translation gives CASSITGFGSPLHF.

The V call is TRBV9, the J call TRBJ2-1; a possible D gene is TRBD2 (5 bases). Germline CDR1 SGDLS, CDR2 YYNGEE. The CDR3 is 13 residues long. V was pared by 2 bases and J by 7 bases, with 10 bases between. This CDR3 reads CASSVGLGNEQFF. As DNA, the CDR3 is TGTGCCAGCAGCGTCGGACTGGGTAATGAGCAGTTCTTC.

CDR3 sequence reads: CASSVEVRDSGRHNEQFF. CDR3 nucleotides: TGTGCCAGCAGCGTAGAGGTAAGGGACAGCGGAAGACACAATGAGCAGTTCTTC. V usage is TRBV9 and J usage is TRBJ2-1, with TRBD1 matching 7 bases. Looked up from germline, CDR1 is SGDLS and CDR2 is YYNGEE. V dropped 0 bases and J dropped 5; count of bases not matched to a gene: 14. This CDR3 has 18 amino acids.

This clone has a single count. The chain recombines TRBV27 with TRBJ2-7; TRBD1 aligns across 7 bases. V was pared by 6 bases and J by 0 bases, with 5 bases of the junction left unmatched. Germline V CDR1 and CDR2: MNHEY, SMNVEV (reference sequence). The CDR3 is made up of 14 amino acids. The CDR3: CASSISGGSYEQYF. The CDR3 nucleotides read TGTGCCAGCAGCATATCAGGGGGCTCCTACGAGCAGTACTTC.

The rearrangement uses TRBV12-3 or TRBV12-4 and TRBJ1-2; D ambiguous. This CDR3 contains 13 residues. V shed 7 bases and J shed 8 bases, with 17 bases lying between them. The CDR3 protein is CASTYWEVNGYTF. DNA of the CDR3: TGTGCCAGCACTTACTGGGAGGTGAACGGCTACACCTTC.

V gene TRBV18 combines with J gene TRBJ1-5, with 7 bases fitting TRBD1. The CDR3 is made up of 14 amino acids. CDR1 is KGHSH and CDR2 is LQKENI in the germline V gene. Trimming took 4 bases from V and 3 from J; bases not matched to a gene: 3. The CDR3 bases are TGTGCCAGCTCACGGGACAGATACAATCAGCCCCAGCATTTT. Its translation is CASSRDRYNQPQHF.